This T cell receptor (beta chain) is from a study of cytomegalovirus exposure and HLA in healthy donors. The ends were cut back, 5 bases at V and 0 bases at J, with 5 bases in the middle. The CDR3 is made up of 12 amino acids. The germline CDR1 and CDR2 sequences are SEHNR and FQNEAQ (reference sequence). 60 Vbeta and 13 Jbeta primers were used in PCR. Sequenced by immunoSEQ multiplex PCR; TCRdb stores in-frame clones only, minus some. The sample shows under 150,000 clones, 70% to 80% of them seen only once. Sequenced: PBMCs. The genes are TRBV7-9 and TRBJ2-7; D is unclear. The receptor comes from a woman aged 40-49 years in good health and CMV-seropositive. The CDR3 bases are TGTGCCAGCAGCCCAAACTCCTACGAGCAGTACTTC. Its translation: CASSPNSYEQYF.